Shown below are 29 T cell receptor beta chains from a single sample sequenced in a study of blood T cell repertoires in COVID-19. Assay used: immunoSEQ multiplex PCR; TCRdb lists only in-frame clones, some missing. The sample lists 130,000 to 150,000 clones; around 80% were seen once. The specimen sequenced was peripheral blood. Receptor source: a man in his sixties with acute or convalescent COVID-19.

This sequence joins TRBV6-5 and TRBJ1-6; D is perhaps TRBD1 (5 bases). CDR1 is MNHEY and CDR2 is SVGAGI in the germline V gene. This CDR3 contains 13 residues. V was pared by 0 bases and J by 10 bases, with 7 bases between. The DNA of the CDR3 is TGTGCCAGCAGTTACTCGGGGCGATCACCCCTCCACTTT. Amino acids: CASSYSGRSPLHF.

The chain combines TRBV30 with TRBJ2-1, with a tentative D call TRBD2 (6 bases). V was cut by 2 bases and J by 7 bases, with 18 bases left in between. Germline V gene sequence: CDR1 GTSNPN, CDR2 SVGIG (reference sequence). This CDR3 spans 15 amino acids. DNA of the CDR3: TGTGCCTGGAGTCCCATCGGAGTAGCGGCGAATGAGCAGTTCTTC. It encodes CAWSPIGVAANEQFF.

V and J are TRBV2 and TRBJ2-2; no firm D call. The CDR3 is 16 residues long. CDR1 and CDR2 from the germline V gene are SNHLY and FYNNEI. V lost 4 bases, J lost 3 bases, and 15 bases lay in between. CDR3 sequence: CASSVAALADTGELFF. The CDR3 coding sequence is TGTGCCAGCAGTGTCGCAGCGCTGGCGGACACCGGGGAGCTGTTTTTT.

The CDR3 protein is CASSPGTGIYEQYF. The CDR3 nucleotides are TGTGCCAGCAGCCCGGGCACAGGGATCTACGAGCAGTACTTC. The J gene is TRBJ2-7, the V gene TRBV11-2, with a weak D call TRBD1 (6 bases). Trimming left V 5 bases short and J 3 bases short, with 14 bases between. Germline V lookup: CDR1 SGHAT, CDR2 FQNNGV. The CDR3 totals 14 residues.

CDR3 in amino acids: CAWKGTGYQQPQHF. The DNA of the CDR3 is TGTGCCTGGAAAGGGACAGGGTATCAGCAGCCCCAGCATTTT. The gene calls are TRBV30 and TRBJ1-5; 9 positions agree with TRBD1. Germline CDR1 and CDR2: GTSNPN and SVGIG (reference sequence). J was trimmed by 7 bases and V by 4 bases; bases with no gene match: 8. CDR3 length equals 14 residues.

The chain couples TRBV3-1 (or the pseudogene TRBV3-2) to TRBJ1-4; 7 bases agree with TRBD1. From germline, CDR1 is LGHDT and CDR2 YNNKEL (reference sequence). The J segment lost 10 bases and the V segment lost 1 base, leaving 3 bases of the junction unmatched. The CDR3 length is 13 residues. As DNA, the CDR3 is TGTGCCAGCAGCCAAGCGAACAGGGGAAAACTGTTTTTT. Its protein is CASSQANRGKLFF.

The gene calls are TRBV28 and TRBJ2-1; D not certain. Germline V gives CDR1 MDHEN, CDR2 SYDVKM. This CDR3 has 12 amino acids. Trimming cost V 7 bases and J 5 bases, with 9 bases left between them. The CDR3 DNA is TGTGCCAGCACTGGGCCCAACAATGAGCAGTTCTTC. It specifies CASTGPNNEQFF.

The V and J genes are TRBV11-2 and TRBJ2-3; D unclear. The germline CDR1 and CDR2 sequences are SGHAT and FQNNGV. The CDR3 is 12 residues long. Trimming removed 2 bases at V and 6 bases at J, with 6 bases between. CDR3 region: CASSLSFDTQYF. CDR3 coding DNA: TGTGCCAGCAGCTTATCCTTCGATACGCAGTATTTT. Filled out from reference TRBV11-2 and TRBJ2-3, the complete variable domain reads EAGVAQSPRYKIIEKRQSVAFWCNPISGHATLYWYQQILGQGPKLLIQFQNNGVVDDSQLPKDRFSAERLKGVDSTLKIQPAKLEDSAVYLCASSLSFDTQYFGPGTRLTVL.

The rearrangement links TRBV12-3 or TRBV12-4 to TRBJ2-5; perhaps TRBD1 as D (6 bases). This CDR3 spans 13 amino acids. V gave up 5 bases and J gave up 5 bases, with 12 bases separating them. The CDR3 is CASSVGHEETQYF. The CDR3 nucleotides read TGTGCCAGCAGTGTGGGACACGAGGAGACCCAGTACTTC.

The V and J genes are TRBV6-1 and TRBJ1-4, with a possible D match to TRBD1 (6 bases). The V gene lost 1 base and the J gene lost 10 bases, with 10 bases spanning the gap. The germline V gene has CDR1 MNHNS and CDR2 SASEGT. The CDR3 spans 13 residues. The CDR3 sequence: CASSEVQGSKLFF. The CDR3 nucleotides read TGTGCCAGCAGTGAAGTTCAGGGGTCAAAACTGTTTTTT.

CDR3 amino acids: CSVEDSQNTLTDTQYF. Here the CDR3 DNA reads TGCAGCGTTGAAGATAGCCAGAACACCCTCACAGATACGCAGTATTTT. This chain connects TRBV29-1 to TRBJ2-3, with D hard to call. The CDR3 spans 16 residues. Per germline, CDR1 SQVTM and CDR2 ANQGSEA. V lost 0 bases and J lost 2, with 15 bases in between.

The chain joins TRBV28 to TRBJ1-2, with D hard to call. Germline-derived CDR1 and CDR2 are MDHEN and SYDVKM. The CDR3 covers 11 residues. V gave up 3 bases and J gave up 7 bases, with 6 bases separating them. The chain's CDR3 is CASSFSGGYTF. For the CDR3, the DNA is TGTGCCAGCAGTTTCTCGGGTGGCTACACCTTC.

V and J are TRBV2 and TRBJ2-3; 8 bases are shared with TRBD1. Germline lookup yields CDR1 SNHLY and CDR2 FYNNEI. The trim removed 5 bases at V and 1 base at J, leaving 5 bases unmatched. The CDR3 contains 15 residues. CDR3 coding DNA: TGTGCCAGCAGTATGACAGGGGCAGGCACAGATACGCAGTATTTT. Its translation: CASSMTGAGTDTQYF. Full variable domain (missing parts from reference TRBV2 and TRBJ2-3): EPEVTQTPSHQVTQMGQEVILRCVPISNHLYFYWYRQILGQKVEFLVSFYNNEISEKSEIFDDQFSVERPDGSNFTLKIRSTKLEDSAMYFCASSMTGAGTDTQYFGPGTRLTVL.

The chain employs TRBV15 and TRBJ2-1; 7 bases fit TRBD2. V was pared by 2 bases and J by 0 bases, with 4 bases of the junction left unmatched. Germline assignment: CDR1 LNHNV and CDR2 YYDKDF (reference sequence). The CDR3 is 16 residues long. CDR3: CATSRTLAASYNEQFF. The CDR3 DNA is TGTGCCACCAGCAGAACCCTAGCGGCCTCCTACAATGAGCAGTTCTTC.

This clone was counted once. For the CDR3, the DNA is TGTGCCTGGACCCAGACAGGGGGCACTGAAGCTTTCTTT. It encodes CAWTQTGGTEAFF. The V gene is TRBV30, the J gene TRBJ1-1; 9 bases are a match to TRBD1. Trimming took 4 bases from V and 4 from J; bases not matched to a gene: 4. Germline loops: CDR1 GTSNPN, CDR2 SVGIG (reference sequence). This CDR3 contains 13 residues.

CDR3 sequence reads: CASSPDKGLRDGYTF. CDR3 coding DNA: TGTGCCAGCTCACCTGATAAGGGACTGCGTGATGGCTACACCTTC. This chain uses TRBV18 with TRBJ1-2; D may be TRBD1 (5 bases). CDR1 is KGHSH, CDR2 LQKENI, per germline. The V end was cut by 3 bases, the J end by 6 bases, with 17 bases between. This CDR3 has 15 amino acids.

The chain uses TRBV2 and TRBJ1-5, with 7 bases identical to TRBD1. The CDR3 spans 15 residues. The germline V gene has CDR1 SNHLY and CDR2 FYNNEI. V was pared by 5 bases and J by 7 bases, with 11 bases of the junction left unmatched. The CDR3 reads CASSQDRVRGQPQHF. The CDR3 bases are TGTGCCAGCAGTCAAGACAGGGTGAGGGGACAGCCCCAGCATTTT.

The gene calls are TRBV19 and TRBJ1-5, with TRBD1 matching 7 bases. This CDR3 is 13 amino acids long. Germline CDR1 is LNHDA and CDR2 is SQIVND (reference sequence). The V segment lost 5 bases and the J segment 7 bases; nucleotides outside the gene matches: 5. CDR3 protein: CASSPGGIQPQHF. The CDR3 coding sequence is TGTGCCAGTAGTCCAGGGGGGATCCAGCCCCAGCATTTT.

The rearrangement uses TRBV6-2 or TRBV6-3 and TRBJ2-1; the D gene is possibly TRBD2 (6 bases). This CDR3 spans 16 amino acids. V was shortened by 5 bases and J by 0 bases, with 14 bases between the two germline ends. CDR1 and CDR2 (germline): MNHEY, SVGEGT. The CDR3 DNA follows: TGTGCCAGCAGTCCAATTACTAGCCCCTCCTACAATGAGCAGTTCTTC. It specifies CASSPITSPSYNEQFF.

The chain combines TRBV3-1 (or the pseudogene TRBV3-2) with TRBJ2-3, with 7 bases matching TRBD1. The V gene's germline CDR1 is LGHDT and CDR2 YNNKEL (reference sequence). The CDR3 covers 14 residues. Trimming at V came to 3 bases and at J to 6 bases, leaving 6 bases not matched to a gene. CDR3 sequence (DNA): TGTGCCAGCAGCCATCGCACAGGGGTGGATACGCAGTATTTT. Amino acids: CASSHRTGVDTQYF.

The chain is built from TRBV19 and TRBJ2-3, with TRBD1 identical over 9 bases. The trim removed 7 bases at V and 1 base at J, leaving 9 bases unmatched. This CDR3 comprises 16 residues. Germline V gene sequence: CDR1 LNHDA, CDR2 SQIVND (reference sequence). CDR3 residues: CASNSPRTGGTDTQYF. CDR3 nucleotide sequence: TGTGCCAGTAATAGCCCCCGGACAGGGGGCACAGATACGCAGTATTTT. Variable domain in full (rest from reference TRBV19 and TRBJ2-3): DGGITQSPKYLFRKEGQNVTLSCEQNLNHDAMYWYRQDPGQGLRLIYYSQIVNDFQKGDIAEGYSVSREKKESFPLTVTSAQKNPTAFYLCASNSPRTGGTDTQYFGPGTRLTVL.

The chain carries TRBV6-5 and TRBJ1-1, with 9 nucleotides matching TRBD1. The V gene's germline CDR1 is MNHEY and CDR2 SVGAGI. The CDR3 is 13 amino acids. The trim removed 10 bases at V and 6 bases at J, leaving 9 bases unmatched. The CDR3 nucleotides read TGTGCCACAACAGGGGGCGCGTTGGCTGAAGCTTTCTTT. Amino acids: CATTGGALAEAFF.

The chain has TRBV11-1 and TRBJ1-2; D possibly corresponds to TRBD1 (6 bases). Looked up from germline, CDR1 is SGHAT and CDR2 is FQDESV (reference sequence). This CDR3 has 12 amino acids. Trimming took 5 bases from V and 8 from J, leaving 12 bases between them. In DNA form, the CDR3 reads TGTGCCAGCAGCAACAGGGCGAAAGGCTACACCTTC. Its translation: CASSNRAKGYTF.

The genes are TRBV30 and TRBJ2-7; D is uncertain. The V end was cut by 6 bases, the J end by 6 bases, with 18 bases between. Per germline, CDR1 GTSNPN and CDR2 SVGIG (reference sequence). The CDR3 has 13 residues. The CDR3 reads CACAGWQVGEQYF. CDR3 in DNA: TGTGCCTGTGCCGGGTGGCAAGTAGGCGAGCAGTACTTC.

The chain carries TRBV28 and TRBJ2-7; no clear D. The ends were cut back, 1 base at V and 1 base at J, with 2 bases in the middle. The CDR3 runs to 12 residues. Germline assignment: CDR1 MDHEN and CDR2 SYDVKM. The CDR3 loop is CASSLSSYEQYF. DNA for the CDR3: TGTGCCAGCAGTTTATCGTCCTACGAGCAGTACTTC.

The genes are TRBV27 and TRBJ2-1; no clear D gene. Germline V gene lookup returns CDR1 MNHEY and CDR2 SMNVEV (reference sequence). V was shortened by 4 bases and J by 5 bases, with 21 bases between the two germline ends. The CDR3 loop spans 17 amino acids. The CDR3 spells CASSSLTLATRHNEQFF. In nucleotides, the CDR3 is TGTGCCAGCAGTTCATTGACCCTGGCCACCAGGCACAATGAGCAGTTCTTC.

The chain is built from TRBV10-3 and TRBJ1-2; weak D call: TRBD1 (6 bases). The germline CDR1 and CDR2 sequences are ENHRY and SYGVKD. This CDR3 has 13 amino acids. Trimming removed 7 bases at V and 4 bases at J, with 13 bases between. CDR3 sequence reads: CAINQGLSYGYTF. CDR3 bases: TGTGCCATCAATCAGGGGCTTAGCTATGGCTACACCTTC.

The V gene is TRBV28, the J gene TRBJ1-4, with 8 positions matching TRBD1. This CDR3 is 15 amino acids long. The V and J ends lost 1 base and 5 bases, in that order; junction bases with no gene match: 3. The germline V gene encodes CDR1 MDHEN and CDR2 SYDVKM. The CDR3 DNA sequence: TGTGCCAGCAGTTTATCCCCAGGGGGCAATGAAAAACTGTTTTTT. Translating gives CASSLSPGGNEKLFF. Looking up the rest from reference TRBV28 and TRBJ1-4 gives the full variable domain: DVKVTQSSRYLVKRTGEKVFLECVQDMDHENMFWYRQDPGLGLRLIYFSYDVKMKEKGDIPEGYSVSREKKERFSLILESASTNQTSMYLCASSLSPGGNEKLFFGSGTQLSVL.

V and J are TRBV29-1 and TRBJ2-1, with 8 bases that match TRBD1. Germline CDR1 reads SQVTM; CDR2 reads ANQGSEA. The CDR3 is made up of 16 amino acids. The ends lost 6 bases at V and 4 bases at J; junction bases unmatched: 14. CDR3 DNA: TGCAGCGTCGCGGGTCGGGGCAGGGGGCTTTACAATGAGCAGTTCTTC. Translating gives CSVAGRGRGLYNEQFF.